The T cell receptor (beta chain) described here comes from a study of blood T cell repertoires in COVID-19. This clone has only a few counts. Participants were placed into cohorts based on the clinical history they reported. Donors of Cohort 3 who recovered were those that had two negative PCRs, clearance, or symptom resolution. This CDR3 comprises 14 residues. V lost 5 bases and J lost 9, with 14 bases in between. CDR1 and CDR2 (germline): SEHNR, FQNEAQ (reference sequence). Per the original data handling: Estimation of nucleated cell counts was performed using reference gene primer amplification. Only in-frame clones appear in the TCRdb table, and some are missing; sequencing was by immunoSEQ multiplex PCR. The DNA was the basis for D and trimming; V, J and clone size are from that table. The sample contains 320,000 or so clones, roughly 87% of which appear only once.

V usage is TRBV7-9 and J usage is TRBJ1-6; possibly TRBD1 for D (5 bases). This TCR was sampled from a woman in her twenties or thirties who had recovered from COVID-19. Source material: PBMCs or T cells enriched from blood (not recorded which). As DNA, the CDR3 is TGTGCCAGCAGCCAAACGGGGGATAGTTCACCCCTCCACTTT. Residues: CASSQTGDSSPLHF.